A selection of T cell receptor beta chains follows, all from one sample in a study of T cell responses to AZD1222 COVID-19 vaccine. The repertoire was sequenced with immunoSEQ multiplex PCR; TCRdb's copy has only in-frame clones and lacks some. Of around 120,000 clones listed, about 88% are singletons. The sequencing here drew on peripheral blood, taken on day 0 of AZD1222 vaccination. The receptors originated from an adult in good health. CDR3s leave out the opening cysteine and the closing phenylalanine or tryptophan. Each record gives: J gene, V gene, CDR3 protein.

TRBJ1-5,TRBV6-1,ASSELGGHQPQH
TRBJ2-5,TRBV12-3/TRBV12-4,ASSLGLAQY
TRBJ1-4,TRBV4-1,ASSLSIGEKLF
TRBJ1-2,TRBV5-1,ASSSDREEGYT
TRBJ2-7,TRBV10-1,ASSGRALNEQY
TRBJ1-2,TRBV30,AWSTVNYGYT
TRBJ2-1,TRBV28,ASTSRESIYEQF
TRBJ2-7,TRBV6-5,ASSYKVTGYSYEQY
TRBJ2-3,TRBV2,ASGTSGSTDTQY
TRBJ1-6,TRBV5-5,ASSFALLETPLH
TRBJ2-3,TRBV14,ASSQELASGKVGRDTQY
TRBJ2-3,TRBV2,ASSGRETDTQY
TRBJ1-6,TRBV19,ASRAGGNSPLH
TRBJ2-7,TRBV6-5,ASSYSTGSRSYEQY
TRBJ2-3,TRBV30,AWSTTGTDTQY